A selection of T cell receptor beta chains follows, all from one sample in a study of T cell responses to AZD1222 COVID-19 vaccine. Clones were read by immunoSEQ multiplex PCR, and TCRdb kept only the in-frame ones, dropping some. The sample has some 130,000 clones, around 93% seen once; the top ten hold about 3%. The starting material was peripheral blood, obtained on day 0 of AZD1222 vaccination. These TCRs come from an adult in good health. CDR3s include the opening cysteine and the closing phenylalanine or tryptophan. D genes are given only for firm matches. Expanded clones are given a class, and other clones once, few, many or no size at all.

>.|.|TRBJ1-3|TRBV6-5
CASSYGDTIYF
TGTGCCAGCAGTTACGGAGACACCATATATTTT
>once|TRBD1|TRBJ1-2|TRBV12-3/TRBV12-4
CASTKGQPYGYTF
TGTGCCAGCACCAAGGGACAGCCCTATGGCTACACCTTC
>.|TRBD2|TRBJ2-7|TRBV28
CASSLVSGGFYEQYF
TGTGCCAGCAGTTTAGTCAGCGGGGGATTCTACGAGCAGTACTTC
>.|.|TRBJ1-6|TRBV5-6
CASSLGFTRSSYNSPLHF
TGTGCCAGCAGCTTGGGGTTCACTAGGAGCTCCTATAATTCACCCCTCCACTTT
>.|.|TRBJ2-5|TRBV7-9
CASSSKPVEPTFVETQYF
TGTGCCAGCAGCTCAAAGCCGGTCGAACCGACCTTTGTAGAGACCCAGTACTTC
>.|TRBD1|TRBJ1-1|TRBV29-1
CSAPSWDRSTTEAFF
TGCAGCGCCCCCTCCTGGGACAGATCGACCACTGAAGCTTTCTTT
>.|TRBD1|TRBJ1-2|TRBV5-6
CASSLATGAYGYTF
TGTGCCAGCAGCTTGGCGACAGGGGCTTATGGCTACACCTTC
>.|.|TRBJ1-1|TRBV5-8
CASSFAGEAFF
TGTGCCAGCAGCTTCGCGGGGGAAGCTTTCTTT
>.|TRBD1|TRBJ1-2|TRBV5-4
CASSSTGTAYGYTF
TGTGCCAGCAGCTCCACCGGGACAGCGTATGGCTACACCTTC
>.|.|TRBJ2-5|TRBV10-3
CAISKDSQFETQYF
TGTGCCATCAGTAAGGACTCCCAATTCGAGACCCAGTACTTC
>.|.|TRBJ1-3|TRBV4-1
CASSQETWGPSSGNTIYF
TGCGCCAGCAGCCAGGAAACTTGGGGGCCGTCCTCTGGAAACACCATATATTTT
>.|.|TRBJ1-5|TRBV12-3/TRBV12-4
CASAAVHQPQHF
TGTGCCAGCGCGGCAGTACATCAGCCCCAGCATTTT
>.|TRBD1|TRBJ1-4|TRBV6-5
CASNRDRGDEKLFF
TGTGCCAGCAACAGGGACAGGGGGGATGAAAAACTGTTTTTT
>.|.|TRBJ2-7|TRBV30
CAWRNGAGADEQYF
TGTGCCTGGAGAAACGGGGCAGGGGCGGACGAGCAGTACTTC
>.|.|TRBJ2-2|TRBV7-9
CASSLATGRLNTGELFF
TGTGCCAGCAGCTTAGCGACAGGGAGGTTGAACACCGGGGAGCTGTTTTTT
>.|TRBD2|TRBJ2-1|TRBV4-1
CASSHPSTSGYNEQFF
TGCGCCAGCAGCCATCCGTCGACTAGCGGTTACAATGAGCAGTTCTTC